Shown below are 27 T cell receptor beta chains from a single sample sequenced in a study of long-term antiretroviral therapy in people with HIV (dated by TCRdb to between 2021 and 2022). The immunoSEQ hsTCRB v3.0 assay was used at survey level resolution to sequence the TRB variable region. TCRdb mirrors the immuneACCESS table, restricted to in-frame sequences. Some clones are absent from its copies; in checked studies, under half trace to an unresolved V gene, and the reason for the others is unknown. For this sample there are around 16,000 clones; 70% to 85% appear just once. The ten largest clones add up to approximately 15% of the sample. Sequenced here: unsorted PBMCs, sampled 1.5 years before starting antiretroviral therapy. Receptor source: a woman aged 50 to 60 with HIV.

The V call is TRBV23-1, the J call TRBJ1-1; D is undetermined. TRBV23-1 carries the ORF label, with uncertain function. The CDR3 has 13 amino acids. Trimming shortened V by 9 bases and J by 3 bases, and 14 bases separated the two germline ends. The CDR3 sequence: CARGREGDTEAFF. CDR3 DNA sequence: TGCGCCAGAGGGAGGGAAGGAGACACTGAAGCTTTCTTT.

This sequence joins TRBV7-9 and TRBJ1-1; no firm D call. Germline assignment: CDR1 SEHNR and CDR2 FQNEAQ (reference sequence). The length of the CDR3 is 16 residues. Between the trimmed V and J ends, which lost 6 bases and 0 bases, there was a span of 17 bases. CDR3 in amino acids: CASSPRSRAMNTEAFF. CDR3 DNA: TGTGCCAGCAGTCCGAGGTCTCGCGCCATGAACACTGAAGCTTTCTTT.

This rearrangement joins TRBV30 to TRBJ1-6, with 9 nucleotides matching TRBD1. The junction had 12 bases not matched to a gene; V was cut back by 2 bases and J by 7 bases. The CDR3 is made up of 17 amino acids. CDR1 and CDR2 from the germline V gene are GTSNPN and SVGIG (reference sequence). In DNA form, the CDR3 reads TGTGCCTGGAGTAGGGAACAGGGGGCCACATGGAATTCACCCCTCCACTTT. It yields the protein CAWSREQGATWNSPLHF.

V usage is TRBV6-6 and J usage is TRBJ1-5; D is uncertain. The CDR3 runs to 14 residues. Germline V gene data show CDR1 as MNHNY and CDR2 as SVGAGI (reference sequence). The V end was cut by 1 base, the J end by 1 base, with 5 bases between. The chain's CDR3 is CASSYLGSNQPQHF. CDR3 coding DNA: TGTGCCAGCAGTTACTTGGGGAGCAATCAGCCCCAGCATTTT.

CDR3 sequence reads: CASSLATGHYGYTF. CDR3 sequence (DNA): TGTGCCAGCAGCTTAGCCACAGGGCACTATGGCTACACCTTC. The chain couples TRBV7-9 to TRBJ1-2, with D perhaps matching TRBD1 (6 bases). This CDR3 has 14 amino acids. Per germline, CDR1 SEHNR and CDR2 FQNEAQ (reference sequence). V was clipped by 0 bases and J by 3 bases, with 8 bases between them.

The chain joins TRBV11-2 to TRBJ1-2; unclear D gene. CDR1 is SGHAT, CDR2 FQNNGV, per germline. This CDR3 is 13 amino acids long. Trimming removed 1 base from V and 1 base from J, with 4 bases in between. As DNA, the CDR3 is TGTGCCAGCAGCTTAGGCGTTAACTATGGCTACACCTTC. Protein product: CASSLGVNYGYTF.

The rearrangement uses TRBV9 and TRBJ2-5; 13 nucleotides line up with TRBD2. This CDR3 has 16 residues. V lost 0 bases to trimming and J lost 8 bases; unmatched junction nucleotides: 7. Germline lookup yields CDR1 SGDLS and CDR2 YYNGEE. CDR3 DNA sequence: TGTGCCAGCAGCGTAGGACTAGCGGGGGGCCCAGCCACCCAGTACTTC. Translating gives CASSVGLAGGPATQYF.

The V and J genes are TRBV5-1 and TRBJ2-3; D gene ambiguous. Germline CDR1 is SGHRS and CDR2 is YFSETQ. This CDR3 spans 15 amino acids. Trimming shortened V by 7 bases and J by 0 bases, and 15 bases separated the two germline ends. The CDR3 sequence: CASSPPRGSTDTQYF. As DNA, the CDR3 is TGCGCCAGCTCCCCACCCCGTGGGAGCACAGATACGCAGTATTTT.

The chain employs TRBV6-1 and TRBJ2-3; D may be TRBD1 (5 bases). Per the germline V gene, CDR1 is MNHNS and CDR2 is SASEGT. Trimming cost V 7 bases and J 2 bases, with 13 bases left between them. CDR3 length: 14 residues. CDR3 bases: TGTGCCAGCAATAACCCAGGGAACACAGATACGCAGTATTTT. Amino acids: CASNNPGNTDTQYF.

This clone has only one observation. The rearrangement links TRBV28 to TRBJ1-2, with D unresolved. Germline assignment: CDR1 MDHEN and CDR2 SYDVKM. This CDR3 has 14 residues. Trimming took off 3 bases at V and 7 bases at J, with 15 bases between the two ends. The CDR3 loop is CASSFFGKKSGYTF. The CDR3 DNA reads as TGTGCCAGCAGTTTCTTCGGGAAGAAATCTGGCTACACCTTC.

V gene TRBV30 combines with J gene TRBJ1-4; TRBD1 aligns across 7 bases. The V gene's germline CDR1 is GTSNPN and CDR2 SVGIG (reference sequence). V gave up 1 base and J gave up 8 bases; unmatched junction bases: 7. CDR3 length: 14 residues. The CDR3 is CAWSAPGTAEKLFF. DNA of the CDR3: TGTGCCTGGAGTGCCCCCGGGACAGCGGAAAAACTGTTTTTT.

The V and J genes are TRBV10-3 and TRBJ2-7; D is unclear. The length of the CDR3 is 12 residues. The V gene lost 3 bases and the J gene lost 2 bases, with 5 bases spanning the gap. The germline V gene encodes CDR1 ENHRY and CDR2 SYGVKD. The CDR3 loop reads CAISDETYEQYF. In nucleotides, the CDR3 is TGTGCCATCAGTGACGAAACCTACGAGCAGTACTTC.

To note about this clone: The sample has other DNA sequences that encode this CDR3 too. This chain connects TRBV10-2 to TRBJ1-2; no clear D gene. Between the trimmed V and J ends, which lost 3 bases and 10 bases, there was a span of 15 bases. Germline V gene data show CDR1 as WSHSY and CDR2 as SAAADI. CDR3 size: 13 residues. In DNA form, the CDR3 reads TGCGCCAGCAGTGACAGAGGAGGAGGCGACTACACCTTC. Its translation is CASSDRGGGDYTF.

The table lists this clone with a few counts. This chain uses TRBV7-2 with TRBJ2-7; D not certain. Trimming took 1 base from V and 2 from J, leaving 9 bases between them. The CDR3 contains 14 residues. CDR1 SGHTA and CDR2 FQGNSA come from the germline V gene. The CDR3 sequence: CASSLGPTTYEQYV. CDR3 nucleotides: TGTGCCAGCAGCTTAGGACCGACGACCTACGAGCAGTACGTC.

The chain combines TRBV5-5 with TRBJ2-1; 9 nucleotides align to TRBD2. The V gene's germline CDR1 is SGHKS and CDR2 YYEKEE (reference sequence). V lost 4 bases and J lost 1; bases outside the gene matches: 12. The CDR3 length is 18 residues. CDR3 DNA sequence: TGTGCCAGCAGCCCAGGGAGCGGGGGGCCAATTTCCTACAATGAGCAGTTCTTC. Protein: CASSPGSGGPISYNEQFF.

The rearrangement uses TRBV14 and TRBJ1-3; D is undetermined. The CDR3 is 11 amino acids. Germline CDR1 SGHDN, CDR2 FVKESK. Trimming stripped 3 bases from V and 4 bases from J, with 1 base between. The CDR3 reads CASSHGNTIYF. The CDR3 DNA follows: TGTGCCAGCAGCCACGGAAACACCATATATTTT.

The DNA of the CDR3 is TGCGCCAGCAGCCAAGATTTCAGCGGGGGCGGGGAGCAGTTCTTC. Its translation: CASSQDFSGGGEQFF. The chain employs TRBV4-1 and TRBJ2-1; TRBD2 matches at 8 bases. Losses at the gene ends were 0 bases for V and 10 bases for J; bases not matched to a gene: 8. This CDR3 is built from 15 residues. Germline V CDR1 and CDR2: MGHRA, YSYEKL.

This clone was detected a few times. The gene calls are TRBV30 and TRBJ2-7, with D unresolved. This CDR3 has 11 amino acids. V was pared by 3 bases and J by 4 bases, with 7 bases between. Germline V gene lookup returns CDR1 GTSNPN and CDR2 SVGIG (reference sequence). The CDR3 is CAWRRVYEQYF. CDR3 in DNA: TGTGCCTGGAGAAGGGTTTACGAGCAGTACTTC.

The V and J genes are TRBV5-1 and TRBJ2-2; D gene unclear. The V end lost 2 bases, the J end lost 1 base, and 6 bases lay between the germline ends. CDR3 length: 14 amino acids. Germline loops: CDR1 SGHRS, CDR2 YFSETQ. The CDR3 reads CASSFWMNTGELFF. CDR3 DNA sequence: TGCGCCAGCAGCTTTTGGATGAACACCGGGGAGCTGTTTTTT. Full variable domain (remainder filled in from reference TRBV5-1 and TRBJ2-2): KAGVTQTPRYLIKTRGQQVTLSCSPISGHRSVSWYQQTPGQGLQFLFEYFSETQRNKGNFPGRFSGRQFSNSRSEMNVSTLELGDSALYLCASSFWMNTGELFFGEGSRLTVL.

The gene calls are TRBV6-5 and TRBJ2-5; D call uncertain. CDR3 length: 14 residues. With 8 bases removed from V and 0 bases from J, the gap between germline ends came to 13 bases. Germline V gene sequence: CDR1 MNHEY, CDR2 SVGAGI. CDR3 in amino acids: CASAHPINQETQYF. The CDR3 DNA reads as TGTGCCAGCGCCCACCCCATAAACCAAGAGACCCAGTACTTC.

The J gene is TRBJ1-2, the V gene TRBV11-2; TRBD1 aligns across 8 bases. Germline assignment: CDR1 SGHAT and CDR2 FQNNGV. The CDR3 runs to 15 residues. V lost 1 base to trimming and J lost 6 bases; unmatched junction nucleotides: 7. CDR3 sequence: CASSLGAGGIDGYTF. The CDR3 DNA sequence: TGTGCCAGCAGCTTAGGGGCAGGGGGCATAGATGGCTACACCTTC.

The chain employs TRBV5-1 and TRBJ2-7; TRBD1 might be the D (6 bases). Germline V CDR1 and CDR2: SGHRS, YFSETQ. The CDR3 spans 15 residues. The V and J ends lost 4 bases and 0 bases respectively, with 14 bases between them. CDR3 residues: CASSQGTDYSYEQYV. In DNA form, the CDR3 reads TGCGCCAGCAGCCAGGGGACCGATTACTCCTACGAGCAGTACGTC.

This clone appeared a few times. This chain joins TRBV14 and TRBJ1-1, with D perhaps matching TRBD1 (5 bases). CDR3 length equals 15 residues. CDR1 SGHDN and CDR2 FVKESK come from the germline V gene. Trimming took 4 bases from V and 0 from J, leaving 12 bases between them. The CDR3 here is CASSLGAELNTEAFF. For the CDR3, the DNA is TGTGCCAGCAGCCTCGGGGCCGAGTTGAACACTGAAGCTTTCTTT.

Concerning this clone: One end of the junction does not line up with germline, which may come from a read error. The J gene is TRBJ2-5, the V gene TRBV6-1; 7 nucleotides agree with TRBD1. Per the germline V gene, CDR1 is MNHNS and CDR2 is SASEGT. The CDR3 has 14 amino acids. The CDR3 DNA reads TGTGCCAGCAGAGAAGGGGGCTCCCAAGAGACCCAGTACTTC. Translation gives CASREGGSQETQYF.

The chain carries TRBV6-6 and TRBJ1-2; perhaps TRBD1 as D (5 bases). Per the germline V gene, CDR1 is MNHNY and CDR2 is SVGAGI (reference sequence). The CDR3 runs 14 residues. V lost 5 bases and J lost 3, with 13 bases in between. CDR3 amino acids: CASSPRGDHYGYTF. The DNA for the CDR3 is TGTGCCAGCAGTCCTCGTGGGGACCACTATGGCTACACCTTC.

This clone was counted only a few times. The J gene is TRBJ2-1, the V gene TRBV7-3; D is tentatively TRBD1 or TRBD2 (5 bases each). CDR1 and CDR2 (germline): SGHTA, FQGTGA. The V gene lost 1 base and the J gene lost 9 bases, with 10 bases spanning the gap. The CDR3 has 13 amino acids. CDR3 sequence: CASSLMRDVEQFF. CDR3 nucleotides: TGTGCCAGCAGCTTAATGAGGGACGTTGAGCAGTTCTTC.

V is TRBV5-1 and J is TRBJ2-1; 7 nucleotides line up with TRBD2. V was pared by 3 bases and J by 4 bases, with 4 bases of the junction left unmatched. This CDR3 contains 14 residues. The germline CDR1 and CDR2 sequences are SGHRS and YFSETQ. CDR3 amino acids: CASSWTSYYNEQFF. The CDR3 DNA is TGCGCCAGCAGCTGGACTAGTTATTACAATGAGCAGTTCTTC.